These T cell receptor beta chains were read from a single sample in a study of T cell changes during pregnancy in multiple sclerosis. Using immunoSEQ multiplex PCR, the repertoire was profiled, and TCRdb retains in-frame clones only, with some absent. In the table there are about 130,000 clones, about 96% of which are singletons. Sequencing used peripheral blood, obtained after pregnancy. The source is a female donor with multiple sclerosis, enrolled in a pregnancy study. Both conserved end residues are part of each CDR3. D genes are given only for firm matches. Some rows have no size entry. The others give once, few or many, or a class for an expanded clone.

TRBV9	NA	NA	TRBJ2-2	CASSVATGGPGELFF	TGTGCCAGCAGCGTAGCTACCGGGGGGCCCGGGGAGCTGTTTTTT
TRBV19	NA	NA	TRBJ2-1	CASSPGDNEQFF	TGTGCCAGTAGTCCAGGGGACAATGAGCAGTTCTTC
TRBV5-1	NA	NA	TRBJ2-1	CASSLDSIYNEQFF	TGCGCCAGCAGCTTGGACAGTATCTACAATGAGCAGTTCTTC
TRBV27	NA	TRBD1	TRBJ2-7	CASSLFLGQAYEQYF	TGTGCCAGCAGTTTATTTCTTGGACAGGCCTACGAGCAGTACTTC
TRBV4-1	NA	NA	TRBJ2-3	CASSQDPSGSTDTQYF	TGCGCCAGCAGCCAAGATCCCAGCGGGAGCACAGATACGCAGTATTTT
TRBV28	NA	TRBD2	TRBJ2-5	CATPGVAGGPRETQYF	TGTGCCACGCCAGGGGTAGCGGGAGGGCCTCGGGAGACCCAGTACTTC
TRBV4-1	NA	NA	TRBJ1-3	CASSQVSGNTIYF	TGCGCCAGCAGCCAAGTAAGCGGAAACACCATATATTTT
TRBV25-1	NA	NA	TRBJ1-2	CASSEYARGGGYTF	TGTGCCAGCAGTGAATACGCCAGAGGGGGTGGCTACACCTTC
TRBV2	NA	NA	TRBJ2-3	CASSGSGSLRDTQYF	TGTGCCAGCAGTGGAAGCGGCTCCCTTAGAGATACGCAGTATTTT
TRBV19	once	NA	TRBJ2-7	CASSSYPPDVLGGQYF	TGTGCCAGTAGCTCCTACCCCCCGGACGTCTTGGGGGGGCAGTACTTC
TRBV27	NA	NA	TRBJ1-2	CASSTSNYGYTF	TGTGCCAGCAGCACCAGTAACTATGGCTACACCTTC
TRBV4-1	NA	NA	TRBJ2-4	CASSQEAGVVYNIQYF	TGCGCCAGCAGCCAAGAGGCAGGGGTCGTCTATAACATTCAGTACTTC
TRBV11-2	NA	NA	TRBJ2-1	CASSPVSPYNEQFF	TGTGCCAGCAGCCCCGTGAGTCCCTACAATGAGCAGTTCTTC
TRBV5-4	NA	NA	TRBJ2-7	CASSASGYLDEQYF	TGTGCCAGCAGCGCATCGGGGTATTTGGACGAGCAGTACTTC
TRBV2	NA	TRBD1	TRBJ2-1	CASKNRGYEQFF	TGTGCCAGCAAAAACAGGGGCTATGAGCAGTTCTTC
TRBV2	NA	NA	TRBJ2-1	CASRIGGRGNEQFF	TGTGCCAGCAGAATAGGGGGTCGAGGGAATGAGCAGTTCTTC
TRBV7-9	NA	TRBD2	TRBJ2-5	CASSLGLAPQYQETQYF	TGTGCCAGCAGCTTGGGACTAGCCCCGCAATACCAAGAGACCCAGTACTTC
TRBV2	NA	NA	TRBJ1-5	CASSEGRSPQSNQPQHF	TGTGCCAGCAGTGAAGGCCGGTCCCCTCAAAGCAATCAGCCCCAGCATTTT
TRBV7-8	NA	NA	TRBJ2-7	CASSFKTAGGNPYEQYF	TGTGCCAGCAGCTTTAAAACAGCGGGTGGGAATCCCTACGAGCAGTACTTC
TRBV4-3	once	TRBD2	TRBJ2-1	CASSQGLAGGNEQFF	TGCGCCAGCAGCCAAGGTTTGGCGGGAGGCAATGAGCAGTTCTTC
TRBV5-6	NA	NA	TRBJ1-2	CASSLNGRGYTF	TGTGCCAGCAGCTTGAATGGGCGTGGCTACACCTTC
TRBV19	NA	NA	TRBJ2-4	CASSIDMREWVNIQYF	TGTGCCAGTAGTATAGATATGAGGGAATGGGTGAACATTCAGTACTTC
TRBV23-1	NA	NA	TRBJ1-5	CASSQSALGQPQHF	TGCGCCAGCAGTCAATCTGCGCTAGGTCAGCCCCAGCATTTT
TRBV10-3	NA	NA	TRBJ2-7	CAAGGDAAYEQYF	TGTGCCGCCGGCGGGGACGCAGCCTACGAGCAGTACTTC
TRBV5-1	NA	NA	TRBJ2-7	CASSPGPRSYEQYF	TGCGCCAGCAGCCCAGGCCCCCGCTCCTACGAGCAGTACTTC
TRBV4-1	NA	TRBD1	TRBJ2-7	CASSQEGDRADSSGYEQYF	TGCGCCAGCAGCCAAGAGGGGGACAGGGCCGATTCTTCGGGGTACGAGCAGTACTTC
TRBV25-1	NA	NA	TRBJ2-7	CASSRPGNTYEQYF	TGTGCCAGCAGCCGGCCCGGGAATACCTACGAGCAGTACTTC
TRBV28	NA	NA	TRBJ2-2	CASNWGAGELFF	TGTGCCAGCAATTGGGGGGCCGGGGAGCTGTTTTTT
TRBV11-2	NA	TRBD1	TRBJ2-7	CASRDQRDRGLNEQYF	TGTGCCAGCAGGGACCAGAGGGACAGGGGATTGAACGAGCAGTACTTC
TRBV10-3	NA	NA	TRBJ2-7	CAISEFKEQYF	TGTGCCATCAGTGAGTTTAAAGAGCAGTACTTC
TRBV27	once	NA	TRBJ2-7	CASSPRRGTYEQYF	TGTGCCAGCAGTCCCCGGCGCGGAACCTACGAGCAGTACTTC
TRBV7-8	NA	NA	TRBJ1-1	CASSLGSGFSAEAFF	TGTGCCAGCAGCTTAGGATCGGGGTTCTCCGCTGAAGCTTTCTTT
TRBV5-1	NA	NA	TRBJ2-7	CASSLEPGLSYEQYF	TGCGCCAGCAGCCTGGAACCGGGACTGTCCTACGAGCAGTACTTC